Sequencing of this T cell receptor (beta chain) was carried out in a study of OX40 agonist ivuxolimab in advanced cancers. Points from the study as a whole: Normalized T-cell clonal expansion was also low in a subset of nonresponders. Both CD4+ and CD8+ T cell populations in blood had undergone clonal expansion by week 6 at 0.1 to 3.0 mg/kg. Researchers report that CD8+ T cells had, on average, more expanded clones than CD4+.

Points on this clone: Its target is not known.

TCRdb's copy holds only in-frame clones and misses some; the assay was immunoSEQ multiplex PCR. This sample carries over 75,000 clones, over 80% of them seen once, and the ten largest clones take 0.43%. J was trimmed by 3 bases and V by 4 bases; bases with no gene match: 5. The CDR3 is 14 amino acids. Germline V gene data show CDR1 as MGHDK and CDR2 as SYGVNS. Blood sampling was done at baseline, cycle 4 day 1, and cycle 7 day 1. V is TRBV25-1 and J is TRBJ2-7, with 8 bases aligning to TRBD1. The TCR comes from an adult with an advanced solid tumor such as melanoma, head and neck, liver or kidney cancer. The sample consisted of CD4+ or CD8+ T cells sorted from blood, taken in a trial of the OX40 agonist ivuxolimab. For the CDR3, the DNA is TGTGCCAGCAGTGGCACTGGGACAGGCTACGAGCAGTACTTC. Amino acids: CASSGTGTGYEQYF.